The present T cell receptor (beta chain) was sequenced within a study of blood T cell repertoires in COVID-19. On the study more broadly: The study drew acute and convalescent COVID-19 samples from the United States, Italy and Spain. PBMCs, B-cell-depleted T cells, or T cells were the source of the cDNA or gDNA that made up the material.

CDR3 length: 17 amino acids. Germline V gives CDR1 MNHEY, CDR2 SMNVEV (reference sequence). Trimming cost V 2 bases and J 1 base; bases outside gene matches: 7. Per the original data handling: Amplification with reference gene primers provided the estimates of nucleated cell counts. Method: immunoSEQ multiplex PCR; TCRdb's copy keeps in-frame clones and lacks some. V, J and clone size were drawn from that table, and D and trimming were deduced from the DNA. Of 65,000 to 90,000 clones listed, more than 70% are singletons. The V and J genes are TRBV27 and TRBJ2-3, with 9 bases aligning to TRBD1. The TCR sequence derives from an elderly woman with acute or convalescent COVID-19. Sequenced: peripheral blood. CDR3 coding DNA: TGTGCCAGCAGTTTAGGGACAGGGAGAGGGGGCACAGATACGCAGTATTTT. Protein sequence: CASSLGTGRGGTDTQYF.